The clone carrying this TCR beta chain was observed at least ten times. The source material, RNA transcripts, was used to amplify TCR beta CDR3 regions. HTBI primers were used for first-round RT-PCR of the TCR CDR3. TCRdb re-called the multiplex PCR reads with MiXCR, one entry per CDR3 protein. The sample holds a few hundred thousand distinct CDR3 sequences, roughly 15% seen once. The germline CDR1 and CDR2 sequences are KGHSH and LQKENI. The CDR3 runs 15 residues. V shed 6 bases, J shed 13 bases, and the junction held 13 bases outside the gene matches. This record belongs to a study of T cells in Graves' hyperthyroidism and ophthalmopathy.

The rearrangement joins TRBV18 to TRBJ1-6; TRBD1 aligns across 9 bases. The clonotype was recovered from a woman aged 35 to 49 with Graves' ophthalmopathy. The sample comprised blood. The CDR3 reads CASSPRGQGEIPLHF. The CDR3 DNA follows: TGTGCCAGCTCCCCTCGGGGACAGGGCGAAATCCCCCTCCACTTT.